This T cell receptor beta chain comes out of a study of radiotherapy plus CTLA-4 blockade in lung cancer. This clone appeared a few times. Germline loops: CDR1 MNHNS, CDR2 SASEGT. The CDR3 runs 12 residues. Losses at the gene ends were 7 bases for V and 7 bases for J; bases not matched to a gene: 6. The protocol was immunoSEQ multiplex PCR, while the TCRdb copy is restricted to in-frame clones and leaves out a portion. This sample carries more than 95,000 clones, approximately 84% of them seen once, and the ten largest clones take approximately 5%. The sample in question was peripheral blood, obtained from a patient treated with radiotherapy plus ipilimumab. The V gene is TRBV6-1, the J gene TRBJ1-1, with 7 bases lining up with TRBD1. The receptor comes from a human donor with non-small cell lung cancer who had a partial response to radiotherapy plus ipilimumab. The CDR3 coding sequence is TGTGCCAGCAATGACAGGGTAGGTGAAGCTTTCTTT. Translation: CASNDRVGEAFF.